This T cell receptor (beta chain) stems from a study of identical twins. Study-level points and caveats: Models underestimated TCR alpha sharing (out-of-frame) in monozygotic twins. Zero-insertion results could be subject to partial confounding by invariant MAIT and iNKT cells.

Germline V gene data show CDR1 as GTSNPN and CDR2 as SVGIG (reference sequence). Trimming shortened V by 0 bases and J by 8 bases, and 13 bases separated the two germline ends. CDR3 size: 14 residues. About this clonotype: Its antigen is unidentified.

Template switching added a universal primer binding site, and final cDNA carried unique molecular identifiers. From the 5' RACE reads, TCRdb called clonotypes with MiXCR, one entry per CDR3 protein. The sample holds fewer than 500,000 distinct CDR3 sequences, roughly an eighth seen once. In every case, the donor was a healthy Caucasian. These data also formed part of another study, on yellow fever vaccine responses in identical twins.

The gene calls are TRBV30 and TRBJ1-4; a possible D gene is TRBD1 (5 bases). The receptor was isolated from a woman under 30 in good health. The specimen was CD4+ T cells sorted from blood. The CDR3 DNA follows: TGTGCCTGGAGTGTGGGGGGTCTTGGAGAAAAACTGTTTTTT. Its translation: CAWSVGGLGEKLFF. Together with reference TRBV30 and TRBJ1-4, the CDR3 gives the full variable domain: SQTIHQWPATLVQPVGSPLSLECTVEGTSNPNLYWYRQAAGRGLQLLFYSVGIGQISSEVPQNLSASRPQDRQFILSSKKLLLSDSGFYLCAWSVGGLGEKLFFGSGTQLSVL.